These T cell receptor beta chains were read from a single sample in a study of blood T cell repertoires in COVID-19. The assay was immunoSEQ multiplex PCR, and TCRdb's table has in-frame clones only and misses some. The data contain about 73,000 clones, roughly 88% of them singletons. Sample: peripheral blood. These receptors all stem from an elderly man with active or convalescent COVID-19. Both conserved end residues are part of each CDR3. Fields, in order: J gene, V gene, clone size, D gene, CDR3 protein, CDR3 DNA. A D gene is named only where the DNA matches it firmly. Clone size is given for some rows only: seen once, a few or many times, or a class if the clone is expanded.

j_call: TRBJ1-1; v_call: TRBV5-1; clone_size: .; d_call: TRBD1; cdr3_aa: CASSSQTGRYTEAFF; cdr3_nt: TGCGCCAGCAGCTCACAGACAGGGAGGTACACTGAAGCTTTCTTT
j_call: TRBJ2-3; v_call: TRBV3-1/TRBV3-2; clone_size: .; d_call: TRBD2; cdr3_aa: CASSQGLRTSSGDTQYF; cdr3_nt: TGTGCCAGCAGCCAAGGTCTGCGGACTAGTTCTGGAGATACGCAGTATTTT
j_call: TRBJ1-2; v_call: TRBV7-2; clone_size: .; d_call: TRBD1; cdr3_aa: CASSSTTGTGGYTF; cdr3_nt: TGTGCCAGCAGCTCGACGACAGGGACGGGCGGCTACACCTTC
j_call: TRBJ2-2; v_call: TRBV11-2; clone_size: once; d_call: TRBD2; cdr3_aa: CASSLRVLPGGDTGELFF; cdr3_nt: TGTGCCAGCAGCCTTAGAGTATTACCGGGAGGGGACACCGGGGAGCTGTTTTTT
j_call: TRBJ1-5; v_call: TRBV2; clone_size: once; d_call: .; cdr3_aa: CASNPQGYSNQPQHF; cdr3_nt: TGTGCCAGCAACCCGCAGGGTTATAGCAATCAGCCCCAGCATTTT
j_call: TRBJ2-1; v_call: TRBV6-2/TRBV6-3; clone_size: .; d_call: .; cdr3_aa: CASSRRGAPPYNEQFF; cdr3_nt: TGTGCCAGCAGTCGCAGGGGAGCCCCCCCCTACAATGAGCAGTTCTTC
j_call: TRBJ2-7; v_call: TRBV10-1; clone_size: .; d_call: .; cdr3_aa: CARVDTASYEQYF; cdr3_nt: TGCGCCAGAGTTGACACGGCGTCTTACGAGCAGTACTTC
j_call: TRBJ2-7; v_call: TRBV15; clone_size: .; d_call: TRBD2; cdr3_aa: CATSRDHLAGGYEQYF; cdr3_nt: TGTGCCACCAGCAGAGATCACCTAGCGGGAGGGTACGAGCAGTACTTC
j_call: TRBJ2-1; v_call: TRBV5-5; clone_size: .; d_call: TRBD2; cdr3_aa: CASSQGGGLAGDNEQFF; cdr3_nt: TGTGCCAGCAGCCAAGGGGGTGGACTAGCGGGAGACAATGAGCAGTTCTTC
j_call: TRBJ2-1; v_call: TRBV18; clone_size: .; d_call: .; cdr3_aa: CASSQNNEQFF; cdr3_nt: TGTGCCAGCTCCCAAAACAATGAGCAGTTCTTC
j_call: TRBJ1-6; v_call: TRBV6-5; clone_size: .; d_call: .; cdr3_aa: CASRLSPGDGSPLHF; cdr3_nt: TGTGCCAGCAGACTTTCCCCAGGGGACGGGTCACCCCTCCACTTT
j_call: TRBJ2-7; v_call: TRBV28; clone_size: .; d_call: .; cdr3_aa: CASSTTPGNYEQYF; cdr3_nt: TGTGCCAGCAGTACAACACCGGGAAACTACGAGCAGTACTTC
j_call: TRBJ2-2; v_call: TRBV2; clone_size: once; d_call: .; cdr3_aa: CASSRAGELFF; cdr3_nt: TGTGCCAGCAGTCGGGCCGGGGAGCTGTTTTTT
j_call: TRBJ2-3; v_call: TRBV9; clone_size: .; d_call: TRBD2; cdr3_aa: CASSVGLAGRGNTQYF; cdr3_nt: TGTGCCAGCAGCGTAGGACTAGCGGGCCGAGGGAATACGCAGTATTTT